This is a list of T cell receptor beta chains from one sample in a study of T cells after yellow fever vaccination. TCRdb re-derived calls from the 5' RACE reads in MiXCR, one entry per CDR3 protein. The data hold 500,000 to 550,000 distinct CDR3 sequences, with about a fifth observed a single time. The sequencing used PBMCs, collected 20 to 25 days after the first yellow fever vaccination. The receptors derive from a man between 18 and 29 years old who received the YFV17D yellow fever vaccine. Each CDR3 is given with its conserved first and last residue. D genes are given only for firm matches. Clone size is shown for a subset of rows, as once, few, many or a class of expanded clone.

V gene	clone size	D gene	J gene	CDR3 protein	CDR3 DNA
TRBV2	few	-	TRBJ1-2	CASSTSMGFGYTF	TGTGCCAGCAGCACCTCGATGGGTTTTGGCTACACCTTC
TRBV6-1	few	-	TRBJ1-1	CASRAGTGGEAFF	TGTGCCAGCAGAGCTGGGACTGGTGGTGAAGCTTTCTTT
TRBV5-1	few	TRBD2	TRBJ2-1	CASSLLAASSYNEQFF	TGCGCCAGCAGCTTACTAGCGGCAAGCTCCTACAATGAGCAGTTCTTC
TRBV7-6	-	TRBD2	TRBJ2-1	CASSSGLADNEQFF	TGTGCCAGCAGCTCGGGACTAGCGGACAATGAGCAGTTCTTC
TRBV20-1	-	-	TRBJ1-4	CSARDRGEGLFF	TGCAGTGCTAGAGATCGGGGAGAGGGACTGTTTTTT
TRBV7-3	many	TRBD2	TRBJ2-7	CASSPGSGGSYEQYF	TGTGCCAGCAGCCCAGGTTCGGGGGGCTCCTACGAGCAGTACTTC
TRBV5-1	few	-	TRBJ2-5	CASSLAGWGVSYRGELAQYF	TGCGCCAGCAGCTTGGCCGGTTGGGGGGTCTCTTACCGAGGCGAATTGGCCCAGTACTTC
TRBV20-1	-	TRBD1	TRBJ1-2	CSAPDRAVFNYGYTF	TGCAGTGCTCCGGACAGGGCGGTGTTTAACTATGGCTACACCTTC
TRBV12-3/TRBV12-4	-	TRBD2	TRBJ2-2	CASRRLASTGELFF	TGTGCCAGCAGGAGACTAGCGTCCACCGGGGAGCTGTTTTTT
TRBV19	-	-	TRBJ2-5	CASSGQAGETQYF	TGTGCCAGTAGCGGGCAGGCGGGGGAGACCCAGTACTTC
TRBV5-1	few	-	TRBJ2-4	CASSFFPLGGAVGAKNIQYF	TGCGCCAGCAGCTTTTTCCCCCTGGGGGGGGCCGTCGGGGCCAAAAACATTCAGTACTTC
TRBV19	-	TRBD2	TRBJ2-1	CASSDLAGGPVGEQFF	TGTGCCAGTAGTGACTTAGCGGGGGGGCCCGTGGGTGAGCAGTTCTTC
TRBV29-1	-	-	TRBJ1-4	CSCGSNENEKLFF	TGCAGTTGTGGCAGCAATGAAAATGAAAAACTGTTTTTT
TRBV6-5	-	TRBD1	TRBJ2-2	CASSYHLDRGPGELFF	TGTGCCAGCAGTTACCACCTGGACAGGGGCCCCGGGGAGCTGTTTTTT
TRBV12-5	few	-	TRBJ1-1	CASGFGRAPLNTEAFF	TGTGCTAGTGGTTTCGGGCGGGCCCCTTTGAACACTGAAGCTTTCTTT
TRBV6-1	few	TRBD1	TRBJ2-4	CASSRQTGGGGIQYF	TGTGCCAGCAGTCGCCAGACAGGGGGCGGCGGCATTCAGTACTTC
TRBV18	few	TRBD1	TRBJ2-4	CASSPMTGGNIQYF	TGTGCCAGCTCACCAATGACAGGGGGAAACATTCAGTACTTC
TRBV5-1	few	-	TRBJ1-6	CASSLGGARYSPLHF	TGCGCCAGCAGCTTGGGGGGAGCCCGGTATTCACCCCTCCACTTT
TRBV5-1	many	-	TRBJ2-3	CASSFGGATDTQYF	TGTGCCAGCAGTTTTGGAGGGGCCACAGATACGCAGTATTTT